This entry describes one TCR beta chain. These data belong to a study of identical twins. MiXCR, run by TCRdb on the 5' RACE reads, gives a single entry per CDR3 protein. The sample has approximately 250,000 distinct CDR3 sequences; 6.5% are singletons. V gave up 7 bases and J gave up 0 bases, with 16 bases separating them. Germline CDR1 and CDR2: SGHKS and YYEKEE (reference sequence). The CDR3 is 15 amino acids. The data were also submitted as part of a second study, on T cells expressing NK-cell markers. That paper notes: Seropositivity for HCMV was found in seven of the eight sequenced donors, with one seronegative. A range of 1.0-7.0% of CD8+ T cells consisted of dominant NKG2C+ clonotypes in about six donors. The study found these clonotypes also leading the CD3+CD56-NKG2C+ fraction in a few donors.

The sequence was collected from a woman aged 18-29 years in good health. Sample: CD8+ T cells sorted from blood. The chain recombines TRBV5-5 with TRBJ2-5; possible D gene TRBD2, 6 bases. CDR3 loop: CASGPGTSYQETQYF. The CDR3 region has the DNA TGTGCCAGCGGACCCGGGACTTCGTACCAAGAGACCCAGTACTTC.